These T cell receptor beta chains were read from a single sample in a study of cytomegalovirus exposure and HLA in healthy donors. The protocol was immunoSEQ multiplex PCR, while the TCRdb copy is restricted to in-frame clones and leaves out a portion. The table shows 120,000 to 150,000 clones, with approximately 9% occurring only once. Sequencing was carried out using PBMCs. Source of these receptors: a male donor in good health and CMV-seronegative. Both conserved end residues are part of each CDR3. Each record gives: V gene, D gene, J gene, clone size, CDR3 protein, CDR3 DNA. A D gene is named only where the DNA matches it firmly. Only part of the rows carry a size: once, few, many, or a class if the clone is expanded.

TRBV5-1	.	TRBJ1-1	few	CASSLGGGAGFGGGEAFF	TGCGCCAGCAGCTTAGGGGGTGGGGCCGGTTTTGGGGGGGGCGAAGCTTTCTTT
TRBV28	TRBD1	TRBJ1-2	few	CASSDFQGTGAFRGGYTF	TGTGCCAGCAGTGACTTTCAAGGGACAGGGGCGTTCCGGGGAGGCTACACCTTC
TRBV5-1	TRBD1	TRBJ1-4	few	CASSLEGGESEKLFF	TGCGCCAGCAGCTTGGAAGGGGGCGAAAGTGAAAAACTGTTTTTT
TRBV6-1	.	TRBJ2-1	once	CASSDPRQASAVNEQFF	TGTGCCAGCAGTGACCCCCGACAGGCATCGGCGGTGAATGAGCAGTTCTTC
TRBV4-2	TRBD1	TRBJ1-2	.	CASSQTGGNYGYTF	TGTGCCAGCAGCCAAACAGGGGGTAACTATGGCTACACCTTC
TRBV19	.	TRBJ2-6	few	CASGRGRPGANVLTF	TGTGCCTCCGGAAGGGGTCGACCTGGGGCCAACGTCCTGACTTTC
TRBV27	TRBD1	TRBJ1-1	few	CASRARQGMNTEAFF	TGTGCCAGCAGGGCAAGACAGGGCATGAACACTGAAGCTTTCTTT
TRBV5-4	.	TRBJ1-2	few	CASSLRTAPDYGYTF	TGTGCCAGCAGCTTGCGCACAGCCCCTGACTATGGCTACACCTTC
TRBV5-1	TRBD2	TRBJ2-3	.	CASSWSGGSADTQYF	TGCGCCAGCAGCTGGAGCGGGGGGAGCGCAGATACGCAGTATTTT
TRBV6-4	TRBD1	TRBJ1-2	few	CASSEQGTYGYTF	TGTGCCAGCAGTGAACAGGGGACCTATGGCTACACCTTC
TRBV7-2	TRBD1	TRBJ2-2	.	CASSPTGAAGELFF	TGTGCCAGCAGCCCCACAGGGGCGGCCGGGGAGCTGTTTTTT
TRBV7-8	.	TRBJ1-1	few	CATSTGVGTEAFF	TGTGCCACCTCAACGGGGGTGGGCACTGAAGCTTTCTTT
TRBV19	.	TRBJ1-2	.	CASSMGLTYGYTF	TGTGCCAGTAGTATGGGCCTGACGTATGGCTACACCTTC
TRBV6-5	.	TRBJ1-1	few	CASSYSFGRAAFF	TGTGCCAGCAGTTACTCGTTCGGCAGGGCTGCTTTCTTT
TRBV6-6	TRBD2	TRBJ2-5	.	CASSYLTAGVVKEQYF	TGTGCCAGCAGTTACTTAACGGCGGGAGTTGTAAAGGAGCAGTACTTC
TRBV2	.	TRBJ2-7	few	CASTPPHSSYEQYF	TGTGCCAGCACCCCCCCGCACAGCTCCTACGAGCAGTACTTC
TRBV19	TRBD1	TRBJ2-7	.	CASSIDRGFVGEQYF	TGTGCCAGTAGTATTGACAGGGGCTTCGTGGGGGAGCAGTACTTC
TRBV19	.	TRBJ1-5	.	CASRGGGGHSNQPQHF	TGTGCCAGTAGAGGGGGAGGGGGACATAGCAATCAGCCCCAGCATTTT
TRBV9	TRBD1	TRBJ1-1	.	CASSLGQGYTEAFF	TGTGCCAGCAGCTTGGGACAGGGGTACACTGAAGCTTTCTTT
TRBV4-2	.	TRBJ1-2	few	CASSQVVKGPSGYGYTF	TGTGCCAGCAGCCAAGTCGTAAAGGGTCCTTCGGGATATGGCTACACCTTC
TRBV7-9	TRBD1	TRBJ2-7	few	CASSLGGDRGYEQYF	TGTGCCAGCAGCTTAGGAGGGGACAGGGGTTACGAGCAGTACTTC
TRBV6-4	TRBD1	TRBJ2-1	.	CASSGHRGTEQFF	TGTGCCAGCAGTGGACACAGGGGGACTGAGCAGTTCTTC
TRBV4-3	.	TRBJ1-1	.	CASSQTSHLNTEAFF	TGCGCCAGCAGCCAAACATCACACCTGAACACTGAAGCTTTCTTT
TRBV19	.	TRBJ2-1	.	CASSTKEVYNEQFF	TGTGCCAGTAGTACAAAAGAGGTCTACAATGAGCAGTTCTTC
TRBV29-1	.	TRBJ1-2	.	CSVEGRPFYGYTF	TGCAGCGTTGAGGGCCGTCCGTTCTATGGCTACACCTTC
TRBV5-1	.	TRBJ1-4	few	CASSLGVPFNEKLFF	TGCGCCAGCAGCTTGGGTGTCCCCTTTAATGAAAAACTGTTTTTT
TRBV7-7	.	TRBJ2-5	few	CASSPTGHQETQYF	TGTGCTAGCAGCCCAACAGGGCATCAAGAGACCCAGTACTTC
TRBV6-5	.	TRBJ1-2	.	CASSYEDRHGYTF	TGTGCCAGCAGTTACGAAGACAGGCATGGCTACACCTTC
TRBV27	.	TRBJ1-1	.	CASSLGGALNTEAFF	TGTGCCAGCAGTTTAGGGGGGGCGCTGAACACTGAAGCTTTCTTT
TRBV6-4	TRBD1	TRBJ2-7	.	CASSPEGTGGQEQYF	TGTGCCAGCAGTCCTGAGGGGACAGGGGGACAAGAGCAGTACTTC
TRBV5-1	.	TRBJ2-1	few	CASREQNSYNEQFF	TGCGCCAGCAGGGAACAGAACTCCTACAATGAGCAGTTCTTC
TRBV28	.	TRBJ2-2	few	CATQTYGPGVTGELFF	TGTGCCACGCAGACATATGGGCCGGGGGTCACCGGGGAGCTGTTTTTT
TRBV11-2	.	TRBJ2-3	.	CASSSTPGRGNTQYF	TGTGCCAGCAGCTCGACCCCCGGGAGAGGGAATACGCAGTATTTT
TRBV27	.	TRBJ2-1	.	CASSILYSRGSYNEQFF	TGTGCCAGCAGCATCCTATACAGCAGGGGTTCCTACAATGAGCAGTTCTTC
TRBV28	.	TRBJ2-3	.	CASRSGLSDTQYF	TGTGCCAGCAGGTCAGGGTTGTCAGATACGCAGTATTTT
TRBV7-2	TRBD2	TRBJ2-3	.	CASSRRGARGDTQYF	TGTGCCAGCAGCCGGCGGGGGGCCCGTGGAGATACGCAGTATTTT
TRBV21-1	.	TRBJ1-2	.	CASSRTGCYGYTF	TGTGCCAGCAGCCGGACAGGGTGCTATGGCTACACCTTC
TRBV7-6	TRBD1	TRBJ1-1	few	CASSLEAGRGRTEAFF	TGTGCCAGCAGCTTAGAAGCGGGCAGGGGGAGGACTGAAGCTTTCTTT
TRBV5-4	TRBD2	TRBJ2-7	few	CASSLRASGGYEQYF	TGTGCCAGCAGCTTGAGGGCTAGCGGGGGCTACGAGCAGTACTTC
TRBV28	.	TRBJ2-1	.	CASSSSSGGPYNEQFF	.
TRBV5-1	TRBD1	TRBJ2-1	few	CASSSGQLQVNEQFF	TGCGCCAGCAGCTCGGGACAGCTTCAGGTCAATGAGCAGTTCTTC
TRBV27	.	TRBJ1-2	.	CASSTRTNYGYTF	TGTGCCAGCAGCACCAGGACTAACTATGGCTACACCTTC
TRBV19	.	TRBJ2-3	few	CASSLRQVSTDTQYF	TGTGCCAGTAGTCTTCGACAGGTTAGCACAGATACGCAGTATTTT
TRBV6-5	TRBD1	TRBJ1-2	.	CASSLDRGYGYTF	TGTGCCAGCAGTCTGGACAGGGGCTATGGCTACACCTTC
TRBV11-2	TRBD1	TRBJ1-4	.	CASSLGDRLLGEKLFF	TGTGCCAGCAGCTTAGGGGACAGACTTCTTGGTGAAAAACTGTTTTTT
TRBV27	TRBD1	TRBJ1-5	few	CASSLLPSGGRGRQPQHF	TGTGCCAGCAGTTTATTGCCCTCGGGTGGCAGGGGGAGGCAGCCCCAGCATTTT
TRBV11-2	TRBD2	TRBJ2-5	few	CASSLGLAEETQYF	TGTGCCAGCAGCTTAGGACTAGCGGAAGAGACCCAGTACTTC
TRBV5-6	TRBD1	TRBJ2-7	once	CASSLGGDRGHEQYF	TGTGCCAGCAGCTTAGGGGGGGACAGGGGGCACGAGCAGTACTTC
TRBV6-5	TRBD1	TRBJ1-1	few	CASRDGTGGKAFF	TGTGCCAGCAGAGACGGGACAGGGGGTAAAGCTTTCTTT
TRBV5-1	.	TRBJ1-2	.	CASSLEADRGGYTF	TGCGCCAGCAGCTTGGAGGCAGACCGCGGGGGCTACACCTTC
TRBV15	.	TRBJ2-1	.	CATRFRGGNEQFF	TGTGCCACCAGGTTTAGGGGAGGCAATGAGCAGTTCTTC
TRBV6-5	.	TRBJ1-2	few	CASSYSSGGDGYTF	TGTGCCAGCAGTTACTCATCGGGGGGTGACGGCTACACCTTC
TRBV4-3	.	TRBJ2-7	few	CASSQEDSSYEQYF	TGCGCCAGCAGCCAAGAAGACAGCTCCTACGAGCAGTACTTC